The rows below give T cell receptor beta chains drawn from one sample of a study of T cells in localized non-small cell lung cancer. TCRdb's table, derived via immunoSEQ multiplex PCR, lists solely in-frame clones and lacks some. The table shows 25,000 to 35,000 clones, with approximately 83% occurring only once. The sample in question was peripheral blood mononuclear cells, obtained before any cancer treatment. The receptor source for this set is a man aged 35 to 69 with stage III lung adenocarcinoma. CDR3s include the opening cysteine and the closing phenylalanine or tryptophan. D genes are given only for firm matches. Only part of the rows carry a size: once, few, many, or a class if the clone is expanded.

J: TRBJ2-2; D: .; size: .; V: TRBV10-3; length: 15; DNA: TGTGCCATCAGTGACAGGGAGAGGGACACCGGGGAGCTGTTTTTT; CDR3: CAISDRERDTGELFF
J: TRBJ1-5; D: .; size: .; V: TRBV18; length: 15; DNA: TGTGCCAGCCGGGCTAACGCAGGGTCGGGACAGCCCCAGCATTTT; CDR3: CASRANAGSGQPQHF
J: TRBJ2-3; D: .; size: .; V: TRBV29-1; length: 13; DNA: TGCAGCCAGCTCACCCTCTCTACAGATACGCAGTATTTT; CDR3: CSQLTLSTDTQYF
J: TRBJ1-1; D: .; size: .; V: TRBV19; length: 13; DNA: TGTGCCAGTACTTATGAGCTGAACACTGAAGCTTTCTTT; CDR3: CASTYELNTEAFF
J: TRBJ2-3; D: TRBD2; size: few; V: TRBV19; length: 18; DNA: TGTGCCAGTAGTAATATTCTTGGACTAGAAAGGATCACAGATACGCAGTATTTT; CDR3: CASSNILGLERITDTQYF
J: TRBJ2-7; D: TRBD1; size: .; V: TRBV4-1; length: 12; DNA: TGCGCCAGCAGCCCAGGGGGACACGAGCAGTACTTC; CDR3: CASSPGGHEQYF
J: TRBJ1-2; D: TRBD1; size: .; V: TRBV19; length: 14; DNA: TGTGCCAGTAGACCTAAGGGACAGTCGGCTGGCTACACCTTC; CDR3: CASRPKGQSAGYTF
J: TRBJ1-4; D: .; size: .; V: TRBV19; length: 11; DNA: TGTGCCAGTAGTACCGACCGAAAACTGTTTTTT; CDR3: CASSTDRKLFF
J: TRBJ1-5; D: .; size: .; V: TRBV5-1; length: 14; DNA: TGCGCCAGCAGCCCGGAGGGTATATGGCAGCCCCAGCATTTT; CDR3: CASSPEGIWQPQHF
J: TRBJ2-1; D: TRBD2; size: .; V: TRBV7-2; length: 16; DNA: TGTGCCAGCAGCCCCCTAGCGGGAGGCTCCTACAATGAGCAGTTCTTC; CDR3: CASSPLAGGSYNEQFF
J: TRBJ1-2; D: TRBD1; size: .; V: TRBV6-6; length: 14; DNA: TGTGCCAGCAGAATGGGACAGGGCGCTTATGGCTACACCTTC; CDR3: CASRMGQGAYGYTF
J: TRBJ1-6; D: .; size: .; V: TRBV6-5; length: 14; DNA: TGTGCCAGCAGTTACTCAGGGAATAATTCACCCCTCCACTTT; CDR3: CASSYSGNNSPLHF
J: TRBJ1-1; D: .; size: .; V: TRBV5-1; length: 13; DNA: TGCGCCAGCAGCTCCCCTCCGACAACCGAAGCTTTCTTT; CDR3: CASSSPPTTEAFF
J: TRBJ1-6; D: TRBD1; size: .; V: TRBV5-5; length: 16; DNA: TGTGCCAGCAGCCAATACGGGACAGACTATAATTCACCCCTCCACTTT; CDR3: CASSQYGTDYNSPLHF
J: TRBJ1-4; D: .; size: .; V: TRBV10-3; length: 13; DNA: TGTGCCATCTCCCGGGCGGGGGGTGAAAAACTGTTTTTT; CDR3: CAISRAGGEKLFF
J: TRBJ1-1; D: .; size: .; V: TRBV7-9; length: 14; DNA: TGTGCCAGCAGCCCTAATCGACAGAACACTGAAGCTTTCTTT; CDR3: CASSPNRQNTEAFF
J: TRBJ2-5; D: TRBD2; size: .; V: TRBV9; length: 16; DNA: TGTGCCAGCAGCGTAGCTAGCGGGAGACCCTCAGGGACCCAGTACTTC; CDR3: CASSVASGRPSGTQYF
J: TRBJ2-3; D: TRBD2; size: .; V: TRBV29-1; length: 12; DNA: TGCTCCGGGACTAGCGACACAGATACGCAGTATTTT; CDR3: CSGTSDTDTQYF
J: TRBJ2-7; D: .; size: .; V: TRBV6-5; length: 15; DNA: TGTGCCAGCAGTCCACTCTACAGGGACCCCTACGAGCAGTACTTC; CDR3: CASSPLYRDPYEQYF
J: TRBJ2-6; D: .; size: .; V: TRBV14; length: 15; DNA: TGTGCCAGCAGTCGCCTTTCCCCTGGGGCCAACGTCCTGACTTTC; CDR3: CASSRLSPGANVLTF
J: TRBJ2-7; D: .; size: .; V: TRBV6-1; length: 14; DNA: TGTGCCAGCAGCGAAACCCAGGGGTCCTACGAGCAGTACTTC; CDR3: CASSETQGSYEQYF
J: TRBJ1-6; D: TRBD1; size: few; V: TRBV5-1; length: 15; DNA: TGCGCCAGCAGCTCGACTTCCGGGACAGGTTCACCCCTCCACTTT; CDR3: CASSSTSGTGSPLHF
J: TRBJ2-5; D: .; size: .; V: TRBV5-1; length: 13; DNA: TGCGCCAGCAGCTCTAGAGGTGAAGAGACCCAGTACTTC; CDR3: CASSSRGEETQYF
J: TRBJ1-2; D: .; size: .; V: TRBV20-1; length: 10; DNA: TGCATAGCAGGAGTCTATGGCTACACCTTC; CDR3: CIAGVYGYTF
J: TRBJ1-1; D: .; size: .; V: TRBV5-1; length: 14; DNA: TGCGCCAGCAGCTTGATGGCAACCCAGACGGAAGCTTTCTTT; CDR3: CASSLMATQTEAFF
J: TRBJ1-4; D: TRBD1; size: .; V: TRBV28; length: 18; DNA: TGTGCCAGCAGTCTGGGGACAGGGGGCAACCAACTGGGTGAAAAACTGTTTTTT; CDR3: CASSLGTGGNQLGEKLFF
J: TRBJ2-5; D: TRBD1; size: .; V: TRBV2; length: 16; DNA: TGTGCCAGCAGGGACCCTCCAGGACAGGTACAAGAGACCCAGTACTTC; CDR3: CASRDPPGQVQETQYF
J: TRBJ2-2; D: .; size: .; V: TRBV7-9; length: 15; DNA: TGTGCCAGCAGCCCGTACGGGACAAACACCGGGGAGCTGTTTTTT; CDR3: CASSPYGTNTGELFF
J: TRBJ2-7; D: TRBD1; size: .; V: TRBV9; length: 18; DNA: TGTGCCAGCAGCGTAGGAGCCGGGACAGGGACTTTTACTTACGAGCAGTACTTC; CDR3: CASSVGAGTGTFTYEQYF
J: TRBJ2-1; D: .; size: .; V: TRBV12-5; length: 12; DNA: TGTGCTAGTGGTTTGGGGGGGTTCGAGCAGTTCTTC; CDR3: CASGLGGFEQFF
J: TRBJ1-1; D: .; size: .; V: TRBV30; length: 12; DNA: TGTGCCTGGAGCAACCCCAACACTGAAGCTTTCTTT; CDR3: CAWSNPNTEAFF
J: TRBJ2-2; D: TRBD1; size: .; V: TRBV6-1; length: 14; DNA: TGTGCCAGCACCCGACAGGGGGGCACCGGGGAGCTGTTTTTT; CDR3: CASTRQGGTGELFF
J: TRBJ1-5; D: .; size: .; V: TRBV2; length: 15; DNA: TGTGCCAGCAGTGGATTTTTCGAGGGCAATCAGCCCCAGCATTTT; CDR3: CASSGFFEGNQPQHF
J: TRBJ2-5; D: .; size: .; V: TRBV28; length: 12; DNA: TGTGCCAGCAGCGGAGGTTCGGAGACCCAGTACTTC; CDR3: CASSGGSETQYF
J: TRBJ1-2; D: .; size: .; V: TRBV27; length: 14; DNA: TGTGCCAGCAGGGCTCGGGACGGTCCCTATGGCTACACCTTC; CDR3: CASRARDGPYGYTF
J: TRBJ2-7; D: TRBD1; size: .; V: TRBV28; length: 15; DNA: TGTGCCAGCAGCCCACAGGGGGACGCTTCCTACGAGCAGTACTTC; CDR3: CASSPQGDASYEQYF
J: TRBJ2-7; D: TRBD2; size: .; V: TRBV14; length: 15; DNA: TGTGCCAGCAGCCAACTTGGGACTAGCGGGAGCGAGCAGTACTTC; CDR3: CASSQLGTSGSEQYF
J: TRBJ2-2; D: .; size: few; V: TRBV4-1; length: 16; DNA: TGCGCCAGCAGCCAAGTCTCCAGGGTTCTGGCCGGGGAGCTGTTTTTT; CDR3: CASSQVSRVLAGELFF
J: TRBJ1-1; D: .; size: few; V: TRBV5-4; length: 13; DNA: TGTGCCAGCAGCAGAAGCCTTAACACTGAAGCTTTCTTT; CDR3: CASSRSLNTEAFF
J: TRBJ2-7; D: .; size: .; V: TRBV20-1; length: 11; DNA: TGCAGTGCCTCTAGGGGGTCCGAGCAGTACTTC; CDR3: CSASRGSEQYF
J: TRBJ1-5; D: TRBD1; size: .; V: TRBV15; length: 15; DNA: TGTGCCACCTCAGCAGGGACAGGGGTGGGTCAGCCCCAGCATTTT; CDR3: CATSAGTGVGQPQHF
J: TRBJ1-2; D: TRBD1; size: once; V: TRBV7-9; length: 14; DNA: TGTGCCCTACCCCCGGCAGGGGGGCACGTCGGCTACACCTTC; CDR3: CALPPAGGHVGYTF
J: TRBJ2-2; D: .; size: .; V: TRBV28; length: 13; DNA: TGTGCCAGCAGAGACATCGGACGCCGGGAGCTGTTTTTT; CDR3: CASRDIGRRELFF
J: TRBJ1-6; D: TRBD1; size: .; V: TRBV7-9; length: 15; DNA: TGTGCCAGCAGCTCCGGCGGGACAGGGGCTTCACCCCTCCACTTT; CDR3: CASSSGGTGASPLHF
J: TRBJ2-2; D: TRBD1; size: .; V: TRBV7-9; length: 16; DNA: TGTGCCAGCAGCTTTAGGACAGGGTCGAACACCGGGGAGCTGTTTTTT; CDR3: CASSFRTGSNTGELFF
J: TRBJ2-6; D: TRBD2; size: .; V: TRBV7-9; length: 18; DNA: TGTGCCAGCCGCTGGGAGGGCGGGAAGAACTCTGGGGCCAACGTCCTGACTTTC; CDR3: CASRWEGGKNSGANVLTF
J: TRBJ1-3; D: TRBD1; size: .; V: TRBV7-2; length: 15; DNA: TGTGCCAGCAGCTCGGACAGGGTCTCTGGAAACACCATATATTTT; CDR3: CASSSDRVSGNTIYF
J: TRBJ2-1; D: .; size: .; V: TRBV21-1; length: 15; DNA: TGTGCCAGCAGCAAAGGTGCTAGCCTATACAATGAGCAGTTCTTC; CDR3: CASSKGASLYNEQFF
J: TRBJ2-2; D: .; size: .; V: TRBV10-2; length: 17; DNA: TGCGCCAGCAGTTATAGGGGGGTATCTTCGAACACCGGGGAGCTGTTTTTT; CDR3: CASSYRGVSSNTGELFF
J: TRBJ2-1; D: .; size: once; V: TRBV30; length: 15; DNA: TGTGCCTGGAGTGATTGGGCGGGATACTACAATGAGCAGTTCTTC; CDR3: CAWSDWAGYYNEQFF
J: TRBJ2-5; D: .; size: .; V: TRBV12-5; length: 14; DNA: TGTGCTAGTGGTTTGGTACCTGGGTCTGAGACCCAGTACTTC; CDR3: CASGLVPGSETQYF
J: TRBJ1-2; D: .; size: .; V: TRBV5-4; length: 14; DNA: TGTGCCAGCAGCTTAAAGGGGGTTCTATGGGGCTACACCTTC; CDR3: CASSLKGVLWGYTF
J: TRBJ1-2; D: .; size: .; V: TRBV6-6; length: 14; DNA: TGTGCCAGCAGCATCGACGGCGCTTTTGGAGGCTACACCTTC; CDR3: CASSIDGAFGGYTF
J: TRBJ1-2; D: .; size: .; V: TRBV5-6; length: 14; DNA: TGTGCCAGCAGCTTGGCCCGGGCGCGGAGGGGCTACACCTTC; CDR3: CASSLARARRGYTF
J: TRBJ2-2; D: .; size: .; V: TRBV9; length: 13; DNA: TGTGCCAGCAGCCCCCCAGGGGCCGGGGAGCTGTTTTTT; CDR3: CASSPPGAGELFF
J: TRBJ1-2; D: TRBD1; size: .; V: TRBV6-6; length: 14; DNA: TGTGCCAGCAGTTACAGAGGACAGGGGGAAGGCTACACCTTC; CDR3: CASSYRGQGEGYTF
J: TRBJ2-2; D: TRBD1; size: .; V: TRBV5-5; length: 15; DNA: TGTGCCAGCACCAGACCAGGGGGCGGACCCGGGGAGCTGTTTTTT; CDR3: CASTRPGGGPGELFF
J: TRBJ1-6; D: .; size: .; V: TRBV5-8; length: 13; DNA: TGTGCCAGCAGCTTGGAGTCCGGGGAACCCCTCCACTTT; CDR3: CASSLESGEPLHF
J: TRBJ2-7; D: .; size: .; V: TRBV6-1; length: 14; DNA: TGTGCCAGCACCCCCGGACTGATATACTACGAGCAGTACTTC; CDR3: CASTPGLIYYEQYF